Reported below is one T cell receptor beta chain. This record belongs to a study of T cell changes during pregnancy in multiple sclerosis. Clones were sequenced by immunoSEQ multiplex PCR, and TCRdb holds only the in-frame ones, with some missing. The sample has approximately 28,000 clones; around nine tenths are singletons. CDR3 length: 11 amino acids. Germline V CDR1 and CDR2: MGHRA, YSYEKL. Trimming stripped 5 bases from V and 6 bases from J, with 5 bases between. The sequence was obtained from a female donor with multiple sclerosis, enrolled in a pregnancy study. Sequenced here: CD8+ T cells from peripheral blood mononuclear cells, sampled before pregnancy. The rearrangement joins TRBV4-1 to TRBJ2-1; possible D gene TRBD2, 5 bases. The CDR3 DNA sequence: TGCGCCAGCAGCGAGGGCAATGAGCAGTTCTTC. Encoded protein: CASSEGNEQFF.